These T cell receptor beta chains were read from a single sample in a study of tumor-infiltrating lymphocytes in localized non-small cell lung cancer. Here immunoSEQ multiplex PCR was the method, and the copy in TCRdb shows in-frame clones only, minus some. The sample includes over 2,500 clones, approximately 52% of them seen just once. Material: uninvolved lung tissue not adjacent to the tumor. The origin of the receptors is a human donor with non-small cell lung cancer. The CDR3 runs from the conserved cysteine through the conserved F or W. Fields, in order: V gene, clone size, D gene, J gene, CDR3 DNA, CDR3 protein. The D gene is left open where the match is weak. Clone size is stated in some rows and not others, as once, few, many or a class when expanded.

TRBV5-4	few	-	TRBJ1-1	TGTGCCAGCAGTCTTACCAACTCAATGAACACTGAAGCTTTCTTT	CASSLTNSMNTEAFF
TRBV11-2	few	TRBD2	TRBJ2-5	TGTGCCAGCAGCTTGTGGGGGGGGGAGACCCAGTACTTC	CASSLWGGETQYF
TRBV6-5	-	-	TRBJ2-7	TGTGCCAGCAGTTACATGGCTAGCAGGGGCGAGCAGTACTTC	CASSYMASRGEQYF
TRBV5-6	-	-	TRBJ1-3	TGTGCCAGCAGCTTGATACAGGAGAGAAACACCATATATTTT	CASSLIQERNTIYF
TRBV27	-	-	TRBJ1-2	TGTGCCAGCAGCGCCACAGGGTTAGATGGCTACACCTTC	CASSATGLDGYTF
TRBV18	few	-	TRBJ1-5	TGTGCCAGCTCCGCGGACCGGGATGGCAATCAGCCCCAGCATTTT	CASSADRDGNQPQHF
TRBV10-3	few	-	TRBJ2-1	TGTGCCATCGCGGGAGCGGAGCGTACAGGGAATGAGCAGTTCTTC	CAIAGAERTGNEQFF
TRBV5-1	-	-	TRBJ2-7	TGCGCCAGCAGTAAAGACGCTAGCTCCTACGAGCAGTACTTC	CASSKDASSYEQYF
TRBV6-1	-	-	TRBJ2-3	TGTGCCAGCAGTGAAATTAGGGGGGATACGCAGTATTTT	CASSEIRGDTQYF
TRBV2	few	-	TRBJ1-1	TGTGCCAGCGGAGGGTTGTTGAACACTGAAGCTTTCTTT	CASGGLLNTEAFF
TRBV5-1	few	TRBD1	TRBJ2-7	TGCGCCAGCAGCCCTGGGGGACAGGACAGGGAGCAGTACTTC	CASSPGGQDREQYF
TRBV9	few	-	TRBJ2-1	TGTGCCAGCAGCGTAGGGGGACCGCCCTACAATGAGCAGTTCTTC	CASSVGGPPYNEQFF
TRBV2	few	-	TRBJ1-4	TGTGCCAGCAAGGTCTTTAATGAAAAACTGTTTTTT	CASKVFNEKLFF
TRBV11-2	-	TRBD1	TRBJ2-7	TGTGCCAGCAGCCCCGGACAGGAGATCTCCTACGAGCAGTACTTC	CASSPGQEISYEQYF
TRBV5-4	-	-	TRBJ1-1	TGTGCCAGCAGCTTGGGACCTCAGGTAGGGGCTTTCTTT	CASSLGPQVGAFF
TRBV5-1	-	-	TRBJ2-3	TGCGCCAGCGCTAGCACAGATACGCAGTATTTT	CASASTDTQYF
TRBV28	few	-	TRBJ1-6	TGTGCCAGTCTCACAGGTTGGAATTCACCCCTCCACTTT	CASLTGWNSPLHF
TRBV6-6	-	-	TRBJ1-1	TGTGCCAGCAGAACACAAGGATCCACTGAAGCTTTCTTT	CASRTQGSTEAFF
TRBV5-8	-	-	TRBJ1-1	TGTGCCAGCAGCTTGGAGTCTTACTTTACGGGGGCTTTCTTT	CASSLESYFTGAFF
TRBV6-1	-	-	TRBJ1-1	TGTGCCAGCATTTTCACTGAAGCTTTCTTT	CASIFTEAFF
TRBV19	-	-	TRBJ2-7	TGTGCCAGTAGTATAGGGTGGGGGCAAGTTGACGAGCAGTACTTC	CASSIGWGQVDEQYF
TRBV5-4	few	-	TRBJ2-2	TGTGCCAGCAGCTTGGCCCAACCCACCGGGGAGCTGTTTTTT	CASSLAQPTGELFF
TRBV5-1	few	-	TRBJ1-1	TGCGCCAGCAGCTGGGAGGGCACTGAAGCTTTCTTT	CASSWEGTEAFF
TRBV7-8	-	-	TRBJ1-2	TGTGCCAGCAGCTTAGAGCCCTGGGGCCCTCAGGGCTACACCTTC	CASSLEPWGPQGYTF
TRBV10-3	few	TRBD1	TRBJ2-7	TGTGCCATCAGGAACGGGACAGGGACCTACGAGCAGTACTTC	CAIRNGTGTYEQYF
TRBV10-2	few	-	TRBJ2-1	TGCGCCAGCGCCGGTTCGAAGGGACGGCAGTTCTTC	CASAGSKGRQFF